What follows describes a single T cell receptor beta chain. Its antigen is unidentified. V was clipped by 0 bases and J by 13 bases, with 16 bases between them. The CDR3 is made up of 13 amino acids. CDR1 is SGHRS, CDR2 YFSETQ, per germline. The sample belongs to a study of tumor and adjacent non-tumor tissue in lung cancer. No cell sorting was done before RNA was extracted from the tissue. Study-level results: In normal lung, the top 100 clones were significantly more dominant than in tumor.

A modified ARM-PCR protocol with three rounds of nested PCR amplified TCRbeta. TCRdb independently ran MiXCR on the multiplex PCR reads; one entry per CDR3 protein. The sample records some 120,000 distinct CDR3 sequences, about 66% being singletons. The V gene is TRBV5-1, the J gene TRBJ2-5; D is perhaps TRBD2 (6 bases). The receptor comes from a young man with non-small cell lung cancer. The sequenced material came from lung tumor tissue. This CDR3 reads CASSLAMRDPRYF. The CDR3, as DNA: TGCGCCAGCAGCTTGGCCATGCGGGATCCGCGGTACTTC.